This T cell receptor (beta chain) was captured by sequencing in a study of T-cell memory formation after mild COVID-19 listed by TCRdb under 2021. For the wider study: Most TCR sequence clusters were specific to one of the two donors. Two young, previously healthy adult volunteers made up the cohort, one male and one female. T-cell clones expanding and contracting after mild COVID-19 in a couple of donors were tracked by longitudinal TCRalpha and TCRbeta repertoire sequencing. Here is what the overall study found, with its caveats: Contracting CD4+ clones were found mainly in CM and EM memory subsets, while CD8+ clones were enriched in EMRA. Whether the second-wave clones peaking on day 37 were SARS-CoV-2 specific was not confirmed. Clones contracting from day 15 to 85 had balanced CD4/CD8 phenotypes, while a second wave expanding from day 15 to 37 was biased towards CD4+. The study covered only two mild cases, and larger cohorts including severe cases with pre-infection samples were considered necessary. Some responding clones were detected in pre-infection memory, suggesting pre-existing cross-reactive memory T cells joined the SARS-CoV-2 response.

This clonotype occurred many times. Its antigen specificity is not known. No quality values exist for individual bases; no much larger clone is one base distant. CDR1 and CDR2 are read off the germline V gene as SGHRS and YFSETQ. A distance of 10 bases separates the germline ends of V and J, which lose 0 bases and 6 bases respectively. The CDR3 runs 14 residues from the cysteine to the phenylalanine. Of all the DNA, just the CDR3 is kept, 42 bases in frame from base 1. PBMCs were isolated by Ficoll-Paque density gradient centrifugation. TCRdb records Illumina NovaSeq 6000 as the sequencer. TCRalpha and TCRbeta cDNA libraries were constructed by 5'RACE with constant-segment primers, with sample barcodes and unique molecular identifiers being introduced. Trizol reagent was used to extract RNA from every sample. Library amplification was performed in two PCR steps, and a second sample barcode and Illumina TruSeq adapters were introduced in the second step. The libraries were sequenced on an Illumina NovaSeq using 2 x 150 bp paired-end reads. Processing in the source paper ran as follows. With migec v1.2.7, reads were demultiplexed and then collapsed into UMI-guided consensus sequences. Using mixcr v2.1.11, UMI consensuses were aligned to TRA and TRB V and J templates and then assembled into clonotypes. A clonotype was counted as expanded or contracted only if both edgeR and NoisET called the change significant, with noise models trained on biological replicates. For edgeR calls, the thresholds were a false discovery rate-adjusted p below 0.01 and a log2 fold-change of 1. As an exploratory analysis of dynamics, max-normalized trajectories of the 1000 most abundant clonotypes were examined with PCA combined with hierarchical clustering. Separately sequenced CD4+ and CD8+ repertoires were used to assign a CD4 or CD8 phenotype to each responding clone. In-frame beta chains were kept once TCRdb had trimmed the public reads at Q25 with fastp and called clones with MiXCR. Each CDR3 protein gets just one entry, which takes the most common genes and DNA from the rows behind it. V and J calls and clone size were set by TCRdb, not the authors. The sample records 350,000 to 500,000 distinct CDR3 sequences, about a quarter of which are singletons. Together, the top ten hold around 13% of the sample.

Sequenced material: PBMCs or a T cell subset sorted from them (not recorded which). This chain joins TRBV5-1 to TRBJ2-1; the D gene is perhaps TRBD1, from 5 matching bases. The clonotype was recovered from an adult woman who had mild COVID-19 (a few samples of this study predate the infection). The sample titles of this study are shuffled in the database, so cell type and time point are left out; the donor was told from shared clones. The DNA sequence is as follows: TGCGCCAGCAGCTTGGAGCAGGGTTCCAATGAGCAGTTCTTC. Its translation is CASSLEQGSNEQFF.